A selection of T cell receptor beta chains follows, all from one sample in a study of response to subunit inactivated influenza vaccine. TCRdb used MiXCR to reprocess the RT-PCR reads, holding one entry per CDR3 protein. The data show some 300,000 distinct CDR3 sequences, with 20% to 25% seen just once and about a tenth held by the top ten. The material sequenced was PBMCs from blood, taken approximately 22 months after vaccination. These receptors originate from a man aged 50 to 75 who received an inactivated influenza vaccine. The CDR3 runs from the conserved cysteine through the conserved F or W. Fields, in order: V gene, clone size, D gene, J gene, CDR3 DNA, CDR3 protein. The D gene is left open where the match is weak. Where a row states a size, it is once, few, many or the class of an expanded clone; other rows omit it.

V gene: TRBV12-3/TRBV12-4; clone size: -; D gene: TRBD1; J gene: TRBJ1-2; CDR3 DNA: TGTGCCAGCAGTTCCCCGGGACAGGGAGCCTATGGCTACACCTTC; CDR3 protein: CASSSPGQGAYGYTF
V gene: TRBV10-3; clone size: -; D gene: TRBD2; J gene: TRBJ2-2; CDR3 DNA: TGTGCCATCAGGACCGTCGACGGGAGGGCCTGGGACACCGGGGAGCTGTTTTTT; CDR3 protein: CAIRTVDGRAWDTGELFF
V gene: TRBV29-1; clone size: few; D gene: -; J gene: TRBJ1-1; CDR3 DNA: TGCAGCGTTGGAGTTACGAACACTGAAGCTTTCTTT; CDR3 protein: CSVGVTNTEAFF
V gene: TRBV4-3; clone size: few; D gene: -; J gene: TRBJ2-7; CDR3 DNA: TGCGCCAGCAGCCAAACGGGCCTATTGGGGGAGCAGTACTTC; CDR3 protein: CASSQTGLLGEQYF
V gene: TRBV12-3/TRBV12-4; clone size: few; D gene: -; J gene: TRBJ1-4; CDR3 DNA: TGTGCCAGCACCGAAGTGGGGCTGGGTGAAAAACTGTTTTTT; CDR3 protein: CASTEVGLGEKLFF
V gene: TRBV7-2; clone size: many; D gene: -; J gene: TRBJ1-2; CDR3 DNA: TGTGCCAGCAGCCAGACTTCCTCCGGTGGCTACACCTTC; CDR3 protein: CASSQTSSGGYTF
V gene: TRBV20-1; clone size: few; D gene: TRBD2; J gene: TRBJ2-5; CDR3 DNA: TGCAGTGCTAGCTTAGCGGGGGGGCTCCAAGAGACCCAGTACTTC; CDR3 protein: CSASLAGGLQETQYF
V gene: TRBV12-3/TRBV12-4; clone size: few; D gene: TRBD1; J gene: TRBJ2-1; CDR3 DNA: TGTGCCAGCAGATCCGGGACAGCCTACAATGAGCAGTTCTTC; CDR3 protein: CASRSGTAYNEQFF
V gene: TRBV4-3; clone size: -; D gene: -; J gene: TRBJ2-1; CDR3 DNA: TGCGCCAGCAGCCAAGAAGTTCAGGGTTCCTACAATGAGCAGTTCTTC; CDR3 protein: CASSQEVQGSYNEQFF
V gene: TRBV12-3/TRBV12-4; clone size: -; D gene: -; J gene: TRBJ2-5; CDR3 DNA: TGTGCCAGCAGTACCGTGGAGACCCAGTACTTC; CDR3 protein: CASSTVETQYF
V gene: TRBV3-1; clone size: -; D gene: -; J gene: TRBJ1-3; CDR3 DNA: TGTGCCAGCAGCCAAGCTTCTGGAAACACCATATATTTT; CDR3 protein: CASSQASGNTIYF
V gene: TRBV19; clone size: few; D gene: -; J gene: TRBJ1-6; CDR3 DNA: TGTGCCAGTAGTATTCGGATTGGGGGTACTCCAACCAGAGGAGCCTCCTATAATTCACCCCTCCACTTT; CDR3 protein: CASSIRIGGTPTRGASYNSPLHF
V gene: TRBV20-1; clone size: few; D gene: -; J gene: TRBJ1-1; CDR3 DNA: TGCAGTGCTCGGGAGCCAATGAACACTGAAGCTTTCTTT; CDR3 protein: CSAREPMNTEAFF
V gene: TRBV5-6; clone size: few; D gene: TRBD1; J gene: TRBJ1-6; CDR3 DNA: TGTGCCAGCAGCCGAGGGGGCGCTTATAATTCACCCCTCCACTTT; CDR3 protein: CASSRGGAYNSPLHF
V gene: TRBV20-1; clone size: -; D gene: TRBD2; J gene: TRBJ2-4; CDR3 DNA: TGCAGTGCCAGGGCCCCCTTGGCGGGAGGCAAAAACATTCAGTACTTC; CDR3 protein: CSARAPLAGGKNIQYF
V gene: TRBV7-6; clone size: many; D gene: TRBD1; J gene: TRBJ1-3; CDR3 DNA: TGTGCCAGCAGCCTATTTAGGACAGGTGGAAACACCATATATTTT; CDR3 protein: CASSLFRTGGNTIYF
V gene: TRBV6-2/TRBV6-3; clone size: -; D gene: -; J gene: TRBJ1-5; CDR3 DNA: TGTGCCAGCAGTTACAGGACGAGCAATCAGCCCCAGCATTTT; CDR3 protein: CASSYRTSNQPQHF
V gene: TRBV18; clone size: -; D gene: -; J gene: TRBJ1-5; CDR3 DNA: TGTGCCAGCTCAGGACCAAATCAGCCCCAGCATTTT; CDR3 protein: CASSGPNQPQHF
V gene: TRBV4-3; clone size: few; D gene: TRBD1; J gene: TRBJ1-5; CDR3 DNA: TGCGCCAGCAGCCAAGAAACCGGGACAGGGGCGTATAGCAATCAGCCCCAGCATTTT; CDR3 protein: CASSQETGTGAYSNQPQHF
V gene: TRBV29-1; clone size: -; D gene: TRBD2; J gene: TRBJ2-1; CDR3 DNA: TGCATGGCCCATCGCGGGAGCTCCTACAATGAGCAGTTCTTC; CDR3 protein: CMAHRGSSYNEQFF
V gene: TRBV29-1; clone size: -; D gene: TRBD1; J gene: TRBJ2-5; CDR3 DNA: TGCAGCGAAGGGACAGGGATGGGAGAGACCCAGTACTTC; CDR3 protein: CSEGTGMGETQYF
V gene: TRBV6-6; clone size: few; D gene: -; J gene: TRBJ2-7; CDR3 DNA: TGTGCCAGCAGTTACACAGAGACCTACGAGCAGTACTTC; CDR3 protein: CASSYTETYEQYF
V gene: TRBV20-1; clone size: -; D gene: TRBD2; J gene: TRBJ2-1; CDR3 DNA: TGCAGTGCTAGGAGGCCAGCGGGGACGAATGAGCAGTTCTTC; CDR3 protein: CSARRPAGTNEQFF
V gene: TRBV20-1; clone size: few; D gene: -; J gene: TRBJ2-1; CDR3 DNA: TGCAGTGCTACTCGACCAAATACGTACTACAATGAGCAGTTCTTC; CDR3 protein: CSATRPNTYYNEQFF
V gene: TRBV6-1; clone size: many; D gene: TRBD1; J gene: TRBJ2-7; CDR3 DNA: TGTGCCAGCAGTGTTTCAGGGGGATACGAGCAGTACTTC; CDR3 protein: CASSVSGGYEQYF
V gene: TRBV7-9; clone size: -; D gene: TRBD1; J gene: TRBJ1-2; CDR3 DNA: TGTGCCAGCAGCTCTGGGACAGGGGCGGGCGGCTACACCTTC; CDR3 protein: CASSSGTGAGGYTF
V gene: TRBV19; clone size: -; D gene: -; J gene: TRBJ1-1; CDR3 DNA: TGTGCCAGTAGCCTCGGGACCCCCTGGATTTGGGGGATGAACACTGAAGCTTTCTTT; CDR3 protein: CASSLGTPWIWGMNTEAFF
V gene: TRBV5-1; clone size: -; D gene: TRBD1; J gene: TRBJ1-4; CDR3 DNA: TGCGCCAGCAGCACCCGACAGGGCCATGAAAAACTGTTTTTT; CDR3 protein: CASSTRQGHEKLFF
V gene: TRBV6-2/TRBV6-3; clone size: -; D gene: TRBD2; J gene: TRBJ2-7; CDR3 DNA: TGTGCCAGCAGTTACCGACTAGCGGGAGTCGAGCAGTACTTC; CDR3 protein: CASSYRLAGVEQYF
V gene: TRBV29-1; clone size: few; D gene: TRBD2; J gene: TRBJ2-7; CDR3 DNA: TGCAGCGTTGAATTGGGGAGCGGGAGGGGCGAGTACTTC; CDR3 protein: CSVELGSGRGEYF
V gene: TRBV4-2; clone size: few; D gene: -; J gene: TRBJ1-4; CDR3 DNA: TGTGCCAGCAGCCAAGACCGGGGTGAACTGTTTTTT; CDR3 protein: CASSQDRGELFF
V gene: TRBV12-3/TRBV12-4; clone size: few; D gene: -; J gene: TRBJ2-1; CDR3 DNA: TGTGCCAGCAGTCCTAGTGAGTGGACGTTTCTAGGGAATGAGCAGTTCTTC; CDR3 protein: CASSPSEWTFLGNEQFF
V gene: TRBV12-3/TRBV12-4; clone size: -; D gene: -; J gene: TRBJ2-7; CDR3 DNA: TGTGCCAGCAGCTTATATCGACTAGACGGAGGCTACGAGCAGTACTTC; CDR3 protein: CASSLYRLDGGYEQYF
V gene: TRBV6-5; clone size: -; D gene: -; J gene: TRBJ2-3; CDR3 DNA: TGTGCCAGCAGTTCCTGGGGGCGACGCACAGATACGCAGTATTTT; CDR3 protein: CASSSWGRRTDTQYF
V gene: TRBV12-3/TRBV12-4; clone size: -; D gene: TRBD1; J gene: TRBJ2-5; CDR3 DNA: TGTGCCAGCAGTCCGGGACAGGGAGGAGAGACCCAGTACTTC; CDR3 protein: CASSPGQGGETQYF
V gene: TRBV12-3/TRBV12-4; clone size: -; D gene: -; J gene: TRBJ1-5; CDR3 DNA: TGTGCCAGCAGTTTAAACGAAGCTCAGCCCCAGCATTTT; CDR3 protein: CASSLNEAQPQHF
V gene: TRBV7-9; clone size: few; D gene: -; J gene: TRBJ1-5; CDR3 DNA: TGTGCCAGCAGCCCGCCCTATAGCAATCAGCCCCAGCATTTT; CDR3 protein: CASSPPYSNQPQHF
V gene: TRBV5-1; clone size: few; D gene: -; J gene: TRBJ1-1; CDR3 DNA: TGCGCCAGCAACCCACAGGGAGAGAACACTGAAGCTTTCTTT; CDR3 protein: CASNPQGENTEAFF
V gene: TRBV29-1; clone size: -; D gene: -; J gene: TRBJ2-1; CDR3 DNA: TGCAGCGTTGAAGAATCGGGGCAGTTCTTC; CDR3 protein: CSVEESGQFF
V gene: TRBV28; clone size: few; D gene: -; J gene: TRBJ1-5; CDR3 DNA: TGTGCCAGCAATCCACAGCCTAATCAGCCCCAGCATTTT; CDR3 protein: CASNPQPNQPQHF
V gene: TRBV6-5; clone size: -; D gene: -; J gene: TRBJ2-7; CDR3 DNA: TGTGCCAGCAGTTACTCGGTGACCATTCAAGGACAGTACTTC; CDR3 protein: CASSYSVTIQGQYF